This TCR beta chain was recovered during a study of CD8 T cells in Susac syndrome. TCR beta from blood CD8+ and CD4+ T cells was sequenced. Each multiple sclerosis control was a treatment-naive patient with relapsing-remitting disease that was either stable or active. The CD8+ and CD4+ T cells were negatively isolated, with the TEMRA cells enriched by FACS. Whole-study results and caveats: The authors acknowledged that their TCR sequencing and HLA analysis involved a relatively small number of individuals.

RNA was extracted with the RNeasy kit, and a quantity of about 0.45 to 1 ug was reverse transcribed using random hexamers. TCRdb re-called the immunoSEQ multiplex PCR reads through MiXCR, storing one row per CDR3 protein. The sample includes about 180,000 distinct CDR3 sequences, under 97% of them seen just once. Of note for this clonotype: Antigen specificity is unknown.

CDR1 MNHEY and CDR2 SVGAGI come from the germline V gene. Losses at the gene ends were 6 bases for V and 11 bases for J; bases not matched to a gene: 7. This CDR3 comprises 13 residues. The origin of this receptor is a human donor with multiple sclerosis. V is TRBV6-5 and J is TRBJ1-6, with 7 bases matching TRBD1. The sequencing sample was made of CD4+ T cells from PBMCs. The CDR3 sequence is CASRRQGPTPLHF. In DNA, the CDR3 is TGTGCCAGCAGGCGACAGGGCCCCACACCCCTCCACTTT.